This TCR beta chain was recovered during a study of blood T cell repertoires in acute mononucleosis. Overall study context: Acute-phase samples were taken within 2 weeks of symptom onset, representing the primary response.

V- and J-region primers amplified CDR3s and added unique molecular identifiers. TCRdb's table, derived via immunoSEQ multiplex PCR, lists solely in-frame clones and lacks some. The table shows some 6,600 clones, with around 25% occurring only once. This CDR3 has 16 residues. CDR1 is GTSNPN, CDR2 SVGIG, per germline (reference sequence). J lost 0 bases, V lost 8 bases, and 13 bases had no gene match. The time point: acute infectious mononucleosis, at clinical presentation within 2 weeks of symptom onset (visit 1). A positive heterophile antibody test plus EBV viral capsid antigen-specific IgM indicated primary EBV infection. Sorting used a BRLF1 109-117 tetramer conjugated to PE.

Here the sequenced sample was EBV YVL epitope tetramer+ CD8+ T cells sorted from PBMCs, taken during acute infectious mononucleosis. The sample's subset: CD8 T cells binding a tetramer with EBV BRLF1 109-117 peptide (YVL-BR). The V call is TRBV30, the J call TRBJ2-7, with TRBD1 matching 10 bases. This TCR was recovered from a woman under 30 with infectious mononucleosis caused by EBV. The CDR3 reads CASSPPGQGISYEQYF. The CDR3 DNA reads TGTGCCAGCAGCCCCCCGGGACAGGGGATCTCCTACGAGCAGTACTTC.